This T cell receptor (beta chain) was captured in a study of cytomegalovirus exposure and HLA in healthy donors. General observations from the study: Researchers reported that three CMV-associated chains were confirmed in vitro as CMV antigen-specific.

PCR involved 60 Vbeta and 13 Jbeta primers. Assay used: immunoSEQ multiplex PCR; TCRdb lists only in-frame clones, some missing. The sample has about 130,000 clones, around 77% seen once. In regard to this clone: What it recognizes is unknown.

V lost 5 bases and J 10 bases, leaving 17 bases between the germline ends. The CDR3 contains 13 residues. Looked up from germline, CDR1 is KGHSH and CDR2 is LQKENI. The sample taken for sequencing was PBMCs. The gene calls are TRBV18 and TRBJ1-1, with D hard to call. The clonotype originates from a middle-aged man in good health and CMV-seronegative. The CDR3 region has the DNA TGTGCCAGCTCAGGAGGACGGCCCGATCGAGCTTTCTTT. Translating gives CASSGGRPDRAFF. Combining the CDR3 with reference TRBV18 and TRBJ1-1 gives the whole variable domain NAGVMQNPRHLVRRRGQEARLRCSPMKGHSHVYWYRQLPEEGLKFMVYLQKENIIDESGMPKERFSAEFPKEGPSILRIQQVVRGDSAAYFCASSGGRPDRAFFGQGTRLTVV.